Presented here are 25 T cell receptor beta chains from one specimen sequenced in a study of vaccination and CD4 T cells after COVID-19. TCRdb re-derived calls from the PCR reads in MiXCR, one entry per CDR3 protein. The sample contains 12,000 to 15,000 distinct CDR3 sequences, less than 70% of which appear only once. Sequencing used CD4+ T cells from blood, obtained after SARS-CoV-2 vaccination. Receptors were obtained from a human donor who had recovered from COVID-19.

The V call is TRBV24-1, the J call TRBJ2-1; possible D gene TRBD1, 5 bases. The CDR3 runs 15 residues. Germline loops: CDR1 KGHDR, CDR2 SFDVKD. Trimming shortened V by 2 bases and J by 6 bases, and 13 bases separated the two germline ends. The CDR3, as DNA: TGTGCCACCAGTGATTCGTCAGGGATTCGCAATGAGCAGTTCTTC. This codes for CATSDSSGIRNEQFF.

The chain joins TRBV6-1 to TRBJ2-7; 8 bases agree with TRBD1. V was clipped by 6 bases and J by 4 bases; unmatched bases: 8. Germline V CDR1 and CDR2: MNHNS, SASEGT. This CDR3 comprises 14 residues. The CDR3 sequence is CASRPGQGSYEQYF. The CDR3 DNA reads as TGTGCCAGCAGGCCTGGACAGGGTTCGTACGAGCAGTACTTC.

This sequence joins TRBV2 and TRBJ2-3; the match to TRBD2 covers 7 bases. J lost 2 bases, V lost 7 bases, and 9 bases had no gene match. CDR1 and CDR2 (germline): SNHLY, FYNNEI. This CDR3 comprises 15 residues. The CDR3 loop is CASTKTSRHTDTQYF. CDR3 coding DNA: TGTGCCAGCACAAAGACTAGCCGCCACACAGATACGCAGTATTTT.

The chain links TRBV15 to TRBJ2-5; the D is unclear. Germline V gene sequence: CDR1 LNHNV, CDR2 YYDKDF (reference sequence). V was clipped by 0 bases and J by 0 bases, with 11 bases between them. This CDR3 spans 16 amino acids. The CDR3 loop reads CATSRDRATYQETQYF. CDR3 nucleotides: TGTGCCACCAGCAGAGATAGGGCCACGTACCAAGAGACCCAGTACTTC.

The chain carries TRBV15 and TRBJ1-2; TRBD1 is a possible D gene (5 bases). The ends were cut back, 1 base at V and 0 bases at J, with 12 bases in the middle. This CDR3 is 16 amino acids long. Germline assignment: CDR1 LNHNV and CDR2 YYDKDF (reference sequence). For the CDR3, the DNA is TGTGCCACCAGCAGAGGGCCGGGACCCGCTAACTATGGCTACACCTTC. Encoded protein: CATSRGPGPANYGYTF.

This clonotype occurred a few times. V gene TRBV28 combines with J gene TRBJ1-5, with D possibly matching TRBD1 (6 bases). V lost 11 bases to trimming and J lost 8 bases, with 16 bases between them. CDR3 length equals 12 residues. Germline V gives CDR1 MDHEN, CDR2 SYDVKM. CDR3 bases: TGTGCCGGAAAAACAGGGTTAGAGCCCCAGCATTTT. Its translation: CAGKTGLEPQHF.

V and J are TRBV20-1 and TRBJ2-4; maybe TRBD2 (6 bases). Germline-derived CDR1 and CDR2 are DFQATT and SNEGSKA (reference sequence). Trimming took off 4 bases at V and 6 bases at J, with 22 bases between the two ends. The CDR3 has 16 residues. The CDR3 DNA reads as TGCAGTGCTACACCCGGGACTGAACGAGTCAGAAACATTCAGTACTTC. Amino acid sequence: CSATPGTERVRNIQYF.

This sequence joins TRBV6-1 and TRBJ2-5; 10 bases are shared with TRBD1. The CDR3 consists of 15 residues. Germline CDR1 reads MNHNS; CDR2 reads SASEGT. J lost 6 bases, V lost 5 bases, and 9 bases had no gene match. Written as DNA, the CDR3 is TGTGCCAGCAGTCGGGGACAGGGGATGAAAAAGACCCAGTACTTC. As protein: CASSRGQGMKKTQYF.

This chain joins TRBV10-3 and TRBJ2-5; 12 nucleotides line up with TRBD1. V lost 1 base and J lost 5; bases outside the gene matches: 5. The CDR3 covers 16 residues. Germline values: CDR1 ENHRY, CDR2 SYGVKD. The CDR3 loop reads CAISEFGTGGPETQYF. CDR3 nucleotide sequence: TGTGCCATCAGTGAGTTCGGGACAGGGGGCCCCGAGACCCAGTACTTC.

The CDR3 loop reads CSVAAGKSSYEQYF. The DNA for the CDR3 is TGCAGCGTTGCGGCGGGAAAAAGCTCCTACGAGCAGTACTTC. V usage is TRBV29-1 and J usage is TRBJ2-7, with D possibly being TRBD2 (6 bases). The CDR3 runs 14 residues. Germline CDR1 is SQVTM and CDR2 is ANQGSEA. The V gene lost 4 bases and the J gene lost 0 bases, with 13 bases spanning the gap.

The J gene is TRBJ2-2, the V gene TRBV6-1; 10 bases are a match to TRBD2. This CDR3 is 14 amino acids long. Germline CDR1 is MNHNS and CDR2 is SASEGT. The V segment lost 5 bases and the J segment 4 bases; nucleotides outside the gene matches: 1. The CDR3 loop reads CASSRTSGTGELFF. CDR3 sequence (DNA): TGTGCCAGCAGTCGGACTAGCGGCACCGGGGAGCTGTTTTTT.

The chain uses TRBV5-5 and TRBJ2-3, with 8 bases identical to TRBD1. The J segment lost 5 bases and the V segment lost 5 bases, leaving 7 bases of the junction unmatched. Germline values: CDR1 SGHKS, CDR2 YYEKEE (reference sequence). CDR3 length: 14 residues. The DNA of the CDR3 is TGTGCCAGCAGGTACAGGGGGTTGGAAGATACGCAGTATTTT. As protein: CASRYRGLEDTQYF.

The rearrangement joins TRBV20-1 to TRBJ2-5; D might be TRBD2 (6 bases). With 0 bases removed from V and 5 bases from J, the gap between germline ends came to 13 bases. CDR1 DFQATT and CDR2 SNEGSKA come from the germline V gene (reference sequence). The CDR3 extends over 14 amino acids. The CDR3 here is CSARDGTAYETQYF. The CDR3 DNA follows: TGCAGTGCTAGAGATGGGACTGCCTACGAGACCCAGTACTTC.

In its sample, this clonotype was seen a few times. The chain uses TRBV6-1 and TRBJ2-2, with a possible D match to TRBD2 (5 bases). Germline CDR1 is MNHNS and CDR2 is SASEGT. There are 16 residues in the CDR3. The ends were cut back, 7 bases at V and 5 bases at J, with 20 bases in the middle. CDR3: CASNPTRALDTGELFF. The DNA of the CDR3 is TGTGCCAGCAACCCTACTAGAGCCCTTGATACCGGGGAGCTGTTTTTT.

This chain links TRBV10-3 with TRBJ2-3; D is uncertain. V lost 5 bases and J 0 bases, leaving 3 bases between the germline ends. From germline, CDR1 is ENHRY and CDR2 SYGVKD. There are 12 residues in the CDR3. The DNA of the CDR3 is TGTGCCATCAGTCTTAGCACAGATACGCAGTATTTT. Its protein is CAISLSTDTQYF.

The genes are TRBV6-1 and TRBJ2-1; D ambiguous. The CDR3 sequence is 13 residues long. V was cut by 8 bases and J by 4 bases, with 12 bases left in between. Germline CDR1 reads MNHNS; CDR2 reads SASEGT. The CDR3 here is CASPSPFYNEQFF. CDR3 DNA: TGTGCCAGCCCCTCTCCCTTTTACAATGAGCAGTTCTTC.

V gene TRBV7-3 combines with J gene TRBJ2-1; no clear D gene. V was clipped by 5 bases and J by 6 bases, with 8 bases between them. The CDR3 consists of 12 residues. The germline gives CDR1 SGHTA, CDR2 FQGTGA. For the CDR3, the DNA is TGTGCCAGCAGCCAACCCAGCAATGAGCAGTTCTTC. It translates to CASSQPSNEQFF. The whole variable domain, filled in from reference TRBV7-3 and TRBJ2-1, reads GAGVSQTPSNKVTEKGKYVELRCDPISGHTALYWYRQSLGQGPEFLIYFQGTGAADDSGLPNDRFFAVRPEGSVSTLKIQRTERGDSAVYLCASSQPSNEQFFGPGTRLTVL.

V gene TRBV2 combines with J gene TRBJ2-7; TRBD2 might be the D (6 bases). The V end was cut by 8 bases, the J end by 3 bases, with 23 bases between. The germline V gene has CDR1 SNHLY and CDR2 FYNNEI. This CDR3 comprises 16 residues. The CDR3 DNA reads TGTGCCAGCGGAGGGGCGCGACTTCTCCTAGACTACGAGCAGTACTTC. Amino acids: CASGGARLLLDYEQYF.

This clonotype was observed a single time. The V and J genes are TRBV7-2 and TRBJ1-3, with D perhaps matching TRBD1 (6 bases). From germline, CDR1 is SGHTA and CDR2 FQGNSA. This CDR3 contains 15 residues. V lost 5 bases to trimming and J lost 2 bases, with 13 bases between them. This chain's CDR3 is CASSQGSRAGNTIYF. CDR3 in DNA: TGTGCCAGCAGCCAGGGGAGCAGGGCTGGAAACACCATATATTTT.

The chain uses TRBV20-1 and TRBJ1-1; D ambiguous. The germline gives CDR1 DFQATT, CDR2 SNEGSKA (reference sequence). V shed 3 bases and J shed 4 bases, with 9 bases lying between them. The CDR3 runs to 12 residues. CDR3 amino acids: CSASYAGTEAFF. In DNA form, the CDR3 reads TGCAGTGCTAGTTATGCTGGCACTGAAGCTTTCTTT.

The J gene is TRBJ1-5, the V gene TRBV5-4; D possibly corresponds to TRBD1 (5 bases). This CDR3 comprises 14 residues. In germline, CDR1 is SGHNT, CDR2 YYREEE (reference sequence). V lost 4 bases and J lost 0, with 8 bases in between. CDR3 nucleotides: TGTGCCAGCAGCAAAGACAGTAGCAATCAGCCCCAGCATTTT. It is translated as CASSKDSSNQPQHF. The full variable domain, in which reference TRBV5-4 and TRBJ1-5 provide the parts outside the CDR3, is ETGVTQSPTHLIKTRGQQVTLRCSSQSGHNTVSWYQQALGQGPQFIFQYYREEENGRGNFPPRFSGLQFPNYSSELNVNALELDDSALYLCASSKDSSNQPQHFGDGTRLSIL.

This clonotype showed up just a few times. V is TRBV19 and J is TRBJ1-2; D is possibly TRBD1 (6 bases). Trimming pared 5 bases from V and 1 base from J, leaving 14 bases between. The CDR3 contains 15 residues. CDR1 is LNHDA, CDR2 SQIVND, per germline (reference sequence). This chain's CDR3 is CASSVGTRYNYGYTF. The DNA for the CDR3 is TGTGCCAGTAGTGTTGGGACAAGATATAACTATGGCTACACCTTC. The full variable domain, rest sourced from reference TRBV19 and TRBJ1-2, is DGGITQSPKYLFRKEGQNVTLSCEQNLNHDAMYWYRQDPGQGLRLIYYSQIVNDFQKGDIAEGYSVSREKKESFPLTVTSAQKNPTAFYLCASSVGTRYNYGYTFGSGTRLTVV.

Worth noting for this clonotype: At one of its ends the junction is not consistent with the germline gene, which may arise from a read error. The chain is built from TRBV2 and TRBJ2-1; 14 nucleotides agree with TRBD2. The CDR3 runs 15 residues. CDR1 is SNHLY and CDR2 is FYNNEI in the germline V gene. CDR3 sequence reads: CAGSVGLAGVDEQFF. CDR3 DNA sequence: TGTGCCGGCAGTGTGGGACTAGCGGGAGTAGATGAGCAGTTCTTC.

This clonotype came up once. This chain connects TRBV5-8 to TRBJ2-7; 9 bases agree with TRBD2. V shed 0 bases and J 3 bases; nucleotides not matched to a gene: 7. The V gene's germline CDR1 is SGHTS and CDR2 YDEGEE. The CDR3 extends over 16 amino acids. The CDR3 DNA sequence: TGTGCCAGCAGCTTGGGCTGGCGGGAGGGCCTCTACGAGCAGTACTTC. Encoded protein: CASSLGWREGLYEQYF.

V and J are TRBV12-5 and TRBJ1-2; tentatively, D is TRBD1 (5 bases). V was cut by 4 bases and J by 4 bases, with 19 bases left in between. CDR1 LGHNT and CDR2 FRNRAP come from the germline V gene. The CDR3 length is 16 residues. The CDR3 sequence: CASGWSSSGTSYGYTF. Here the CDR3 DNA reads TGTGCTAGTGGTTGGTCAAGTTCCGGGACGTCCTATGGCTACACCTTC.